The rows below give T cell receptor beta chains drawn from one sample of a study of PD-1 blockade in classical Hodgkin lymphoma. The table came from immunoSEQ multiplex PCR; TCRdb's copy has only in-frame clones and leaves some out. The sample has approximately 44,000 clones; about two thirds are singletons. Sequenced here: peripheral blood mononuclear cells (PBMCs), sampled at baseline. The receptor source for this set is a human donor with classical Hodgkin lymphoma. The CDR3 runs from the conserved cysteine through the conserved F or W. Fields, in order: clone size, D gene, V gene, CDR3 length, J gene, CDR3 protein, CDR3 DNA. D genes are given only for firm matches. Rows may omit the clone size; those that give it use once, few, many or a size class.

>.|.|TRBV6-5|14|TRBJ2-2
CASRVSLWTGELFF
TGTGCCAGCAGAGTTAGTCTGTGGACCGGGGAGCTGTTTTTT
>.|.|TRBV19|13|TRBJ2-7
CASRPRSSYEQYF
TGTGCCAGTAGACCGAGGAGCTCCTACGAGCAGTACTTC
>.|TRBD1|TRBV18|16|TRBJ2-3
CASSPRTGSGTDTQYF
TGTGCCAGCTCACCCAGGACAGGGAGTGGCACAGATACGCAGTATTTT
>.|.|TRBV6-5|14|TRBJ1-2
CASSALETGQGYTF
TGTGCCAGCAGCGCCCTAGAGACGGGGCAGGGCTACACCTTC
>few|.|TRBV19|13|TRBJ1-1
CASSIYGHTEAFF
TGTGCCAGTAGTATTTACGGACACACTGAAGCTTTCTTT
>once|.|TRBV18|15|TRBJ1-1
CASSPPDGQGTEAFF
TGTGCCAGCTCACCCCCAGATGGGCAGGGTACTGAAGCTTTCTTT
>.|TRBD2|TRBV5-4|16|TRBJ2-7
CASSATEAGGLHEQYF
TGTGCCAGCAGCGCCACGGAAGCGGGGGGGCTTCACGAGCAGTACTTC
>.|TRBD2|TRBV5-1|18|TRBJ2-1
CASSFGLAGGISYNEQFF
TGCGCCAGCAGCTTCGGACTAGCGGGAGGGATCTCCTACAATGAGCAGTTCTTC
>.|.|TRBV7-3|14|TRBJ2-7
CASSLTWGDYEQYF
TGTGCCAGCAGCTTAACTTGGGGGGATTACGAGCAGTACTTC
>.|.|TRBV7-6|14|TRBJ2-1
CASSRTTDYNEQFF
TGTGCCAGCAGCCGGACGACAGATTACAATGAGCAGTTCTTC
>.|TRBD1|TRBV6-5|15|TRBJ2-7
CASSPAPDRYYEQYF
TGTGCCAGCAGTCCGGCCCCGGACAGGTACTACGAGCAGTACTTC
>few|.|TRBV30|13|TRBJ1-2
CAWNFLGAYGYTF
TGTGCCTGGAACTTTCTCGGGGCCTATGGCTACACCTTC
>.|.|TRBV9|16|TRBJ2-7
CASSVGIRDSGHEQYF
TGTGCCAGCAGCGTAGGGATTCGAGACTCCGGCCACGAGCAGTACTTC
>.|.|TRBV7-3|13|TRBJ1-1
CASSQHQGTEAFF
TGTGCCAGCAGCCAACACCAGGGCACTGAAGCTTTCTTT